The clone carrying this T cell receptor beta chain has just a few counts. This sample was taken from a study of blood T cells in healthy people across ages. The V end lost 7 bases, the J end lost 1 base, and 8 bases lay between the germline ends. Germline values: CDR1 MDHEN, CDR2 SYDVKM. The length of the CDR3 is 13 residues. A sample-barcoded 5' primer and a J-beta primer mix were used in a second PCR of about 7 to 12 cycles. TCRdb redid the calling of the 5' RACE reads with MiXCR, one entry per CDR3 protein. The table includes fewer than 800,000 distinct CDR3 sequences, roughly 50% detected once. The sequencing sample was made of blood. The receptor comes from a woman aged 55-69 years in good health. The V and J genes are TRBV28 and TRBJ2-4; no clear D gene. The CDR3 coding sequence is TGTGCCAGCAATCGAGCTGCCAAAAACATTCAGTACTTC. Translation: CASNRAAKNIQYF.